The next 17 T cell receptor beta chains were all read from a single sample in a study of blood T cell repertoires in COVID-19 (dated by TCRdb to about 2020). Receptor amplification or capture employed the immunoSEQ multiplex PCR assay. This is the immuneACCESS table as TCRdb keeps it, with only in-frame sequences that have V and J called. A part of the clones is gone; compared with another copy, unresolved V genes explain less than half, and the rest is unexplained. The sample table records about 110,000 clones; 80% to 85% of these occur just once. 4% to 5.5% of the sample goes to the ten largest clones. Material: peripheral blood. These receptor sequences come from a man between 65 and 79 years old with acute or convalescent COVID-19.

The chain couples TRBV11-3 to TRBJ1-1; the match to TRBD1 covers 8 bases. The V segment lost 2 bases and the J segment 3 bases; nucleotides outside the gene matches: 8. The CDR3 is 16 amino acids. In germline, CDR1 is SGHNT, CDR2 YENEEA. This CDR3 reads CASSLHRGEKDTEAFF. The CDR3 DNA is TGTGCCAGCAGCTTACACAGGGGGGAGAAGGACACTGAAGCTTTCTTT.

Only a few counts were recorded for this clone. The rearrangement links TRBV7-9 to TRBJ2-7; the D is unclear. The CDR3 has 13 amino acids. V gave up 1 base and J gave up 2 bases, with 6 bases separating them. CDR1 is SEHNR and CDR2 is FQNEAQ in the germline V gene (reference sequence). The CDR3 loop is CASSLDIPYEQYF. In DNA, the CDR3 is TGTGCCAGCAGCTTAGATATCCCCTACGAGCAGTACTTC.

J is TRBJ2-1 and V is TRBV3-1 (or the pseudogene TRBV3-2), with 9 bases matching TRBD2. Trimming at V came to 3 bases and at J to 5 bases, leaving 5 bases not matched to a gene. This CDR3 spans 15 amino acids. Germline CDR1 LGHDT, CDR2 YNNKEL (reference sequence). The CDR3 nucleotides read TGTGCCAGCAGCCATAGGCTAGCGGGAAACAATGAGCAGTTCTTC. It codes for CASSHRLAGNNEQFF.

This clone was counted a single time. This chain links TRBV11-2 with TRBJ2-5, with 7 bases fitting TRBD2. V lost 5 bases, J lost 5 bases, and 5 bases stayed unmatched. Germline CDR1 and CDR2: SGHAT and FQNNGV. The CDR3 is 13 residues long. CDR3 region: CASSVTSVETQYF. The CDR3 DNA sequence: TGTGCCAGCAGCGTAACTAGCGTGGAGACCCAGTACTTC.

The V and J genes are TRBV19 and TRBJ2-7; D gene unclear. CDR3 length: 15 amino acids. Trimming removed 5 bases from V and 0 bases from J, with 14 bases in between. Germline V gene data show CDR1 as LNHDA and CDR2 as SQIVND (reference sequence). CDR3 nucleotide sequence: TGTGCCAGTAGTGCACGGCGGTCCTCCTCCTACGAGCAGTACTTC. It yields the protein CASSARRSSSYEQYF.

Here the CDR3 reads CASSLGQGMVRKTQYF. Written as DNA, the CDR3 is TGTGCCAGCAGCTTGGGACAGGGGATGGTTCGGAAGACCCAGTACTTC. The rearrangement links TRBV5-6 to TRBJ2-5, with 8 bases matching TRBD1. V was pared by 0 bases and J by 6 bases, with 10 bases of the junction left unmatched. CDR3 size: 16 residues. Germline CDR1 reads SGHDT; CDR2 reads YYEEEE.

This clone was observed a few times. The genes are TRBV27 and TRBJ1-4; D is perhaps TRBD1 (5 bases). The CDR3 length is 13 residues. Germline-derived CDR1 and CDR2 are MNHEY and SMNVEV (reference sequence). V was clipped by 6 bases and J by 4 bases, with 9 bases between them. For the CDR3, the DNA is TGTGCCAGCAGCGTAGGGGTTAATGAAAAACTGTTTTTT. Residues: CASSVGVNEKLFF.

The V and J genes are TRBV5-1 and TRBJ1-1; 12 bases map to TRBD1. Germline CDR1 is SGHRS and CDR2 is YFSETQ. The trim removed 5 bases at V and 5 bases at J, leaving 4 bases unmatched. CDR3 length equals 14 residues. Written as DNA, the CDR3 is TGCGCCAGCAGAGGGACAGGGGGCAGGACTGAAGCTTTCTTT. Its protein product is CASRGTGGRTEAFF. The variable domain in full, with the rest retrieved from reference TRBV5-1 and TRBJ1-1, is KAGVTQTPRYLIKTRGQQVTLSCSPISGHRSVSWYQQTPGQGLQFLFEYFSETQRNKGNFPGRFSGRQFSNSRSEMNVSTLELGDSALYLCASRGTGGRTEAFFGQGTRLTVV.

The J gene is TRBJ1-6, the V gene TRBV27; tentatively, D is TRBD1 (6 bases). Trimming removed 6 bases from V and 0 bases from J, with 18 bases in between. The CDR3 has 18 residues. Germline V gene sequence: CDR1 MNHEY, CDR2 SMNVEV (reference sequence). This CDR3 is CASRPGTHRSSYNSPLHF. The CDR3 DNA reads as TGTGCCAGCAGACCCGGGACACATCGCAGCTCCTATAATTCACCCCTCCACTTT.

The chain has TRBV7-2 and TRBJ1-5; tentative D call: TRBD1 (5 bases). Looked up from germline, CDR1 is SGHTA and CDR2 is FQGNSA. The CDR3 extends over 14 amino acids. Trimming left V 4 bases short and J 2 bases short, with 9 bases between. The CDR3 is CASSYDRGNQPQHF. The DNA of the CDR3 is TGTGCCAGCAGCTATGACAGAGGCAATCAGCCCCAGCATTTT.

As regards this clone: Distinct nucleotide sequences in the sample also encode this CDR3. In nucleotides, the CDR3 is TGTGCCAGCAGCGTAGGGACAGGGGGATCACCCCTCCACTTT. Its translation: CASSVGTGGSPLHF. The rearrangement links TRBV9 to TRBJ1-6, with 10 bases identical to TRBD1. The V segment lost 0 bases and the J segment 10 bases; nucleotides outside the gene matches: 1. The germline V gene has CDR1 SGDLS and CDR2 YYNGEE. This CDR3 is built from 14 residues.

The chain couples TRBV18 to TRBJ2-7, with D possibly matching TRBD1 (6 bases). The germline gives CDR1 KGHSH, CDR2 LQKENI. Trimming cost V 6 bases and J 3 bases, with 12 bases left between them. This CDR3 has 13 amino acids. The CDR3 here is CASSAGTLYEQYF. The CDR3 coding sequence is TGTGCCAGCTCCGCCGGGACACTCTACGAGCAGTACTTC.

This clone was counted a few times. The genes are TRBV19 and TRBJ1-2, with D possibly matching TRBD1 (5 bases). The germline V gene has CDR1 LNHDA and CDR2 SQIVND (reference sequence). V shed 4 bases and J shed 4 bases, with 16 bases lying between them. The CDR3 spans 15 residues. CDR3 sequence reads: CASSTSQGRSYGYTF. In DNA form, the CDR3 reads TGTGCCAGTAGTACCTCGCAGGGTCGGAGCTATGGCTACACCTTC.

This chain connects TRBV7-2 to TRBJ1-5; D might be TRBD1 (5 bases). The CDR3 has 15 amino acids. Germline loops: CDR1 SGHTA, CDR2 FQGNSA. V was clipped by 5 bases and J by 2 bases, with 13 bases between them. CDR3 region: CASSQTGEGNQPQHF. The CDR3 nucleotides are TGTGCCAGCAGCCAGACGGGGGAAGGCAATCAGCCCCAGCATTTT.

This clone was picked up a small number of times. This sequence joins TRBV7-3 and TRBJ2-1; TRBD1 agrees at 9 bases. This CDR3 spans 11 amino acids. With 5 bases clipped from V and 14 bases from J, the junction kept 4 bases outside the gene matches. Germline V CDR1 and CDR2: SGHTA, FQGTGA. The CDR3 nucleotides are TGTGCCAGCAGCGATGGGACAGGGAAGTTCTTC. It yields the protein CASSDGTGKFF. Supplemented by reference TRBV7-3 and TRBJ2-1, the full variable domain reads GAGVSQTPSNKVTEKGKYVELRCDPISGHTALYWYRQSLGQGPEFLIYFQGTGAADDSGLPNDRFFAVRPEGSVSTLKIQRTERGDSAVYLCASSDGTGKFFGPGTRLTVL.

The chain uses TRBV24-1 and TRBJ1-2; TRBD1 aligns across 8 bases. Trimming cost V 3 bases and J 4 bases; bases outside gene matches: 3. The CDR3 loop spans 14 amino acids. Germline-derived CDR1 and CDR2 are KGHDR and SFDVKD. The CDR3, as DNA: TGTGCCACCAGTGATACTGGACAGGGCTATGGCTACACCTTC. Protein product: CATSDTGQGYGYTF.

This clone was seen a handful of times. V usage is TRBV5-4 and J usage is TRBJ2-1; 9 bases line up with TRBD2. V lost 0 bases to trimming and J lost 9 bases; unmatched junction nucleotides: 10. The CDR3 sequence is 16 residues long. Per the germline V gene, CDR1 is SGHNT and CDR2 is YYREEE (reference sequence). CDR3 sequence: CASSLDSGAGGTEQFF. DNA of the CDR3: TGTGCCAGCAGCTTGGATTCGGGAGCGGGGGGCACTGAGCAGTTCTTC. Based on the CDR3 plus reference TRBV5-4 and TRBJ2-1, the full variable domain is ETGVTQSPTHLIKTRGQQVTLRCSSQSGHNTVSWYQQALGQGPQFIFQYYREEENGRGNFPPRFSGLQFPNYSSELNVNALELDDSALYLCASSLDSGAGGTEQFFGPGTRLTVL.